The 32 T cell receptor beta chains given below trace back to one sample, sequenced in a study of neurological immune-mediated disorders. Time point reported: longitudinal time-point 1 (baseline). TCRdb independently ran MiXCR on the 5' RACE reads; one entry per CDR3 protein. The profile covers 67,000 or so distinct CDR3 sequences, with roughly an eighth appearing a single time and 4.6% taken by the ten largest. The source material was PBMCs. The source of these receptors is a female donor with HTLV-1-associated myelopathy (HAM/TSP).

In its sample, this clonotype was seen many times. V usage is TRBV20-1 and J usage is TRBJ2-2; D gene unclear. Per the germline V gene, CDR1 is DFQATT and CDR2 is SNEGSKA (reference sequence). The CDR3 is 13 amino acids. Trimming took 2 bases from V and 1 from J, leaving 5 bases between them. CDR3 protein: CSARSGNTGELFF. In DNA, the CDR3 is TGCAGTGCTAGATCCGGGAACACCGGGGAGCTGTTTTTT.

This clonotype has a count of ten or more. This sequence joins TRBV20-1 and TRBJ2-7, with a weak D call TRBD2 (6 bases). The CDR3 consists of 15 residues. V was pared by 6 bases and J by 0 bases, with 18 bases between. Per germline, CDR1 DFQATT and CDR2 SNEGSKA (reference sequence). The CDR3 DNA reads TGCAGTGCAACCCACCGGAGGGCTAGCTCCTACGAGCAGTACTTC. This gives the protein CSATHRRASSYEQYF.

This clonotype was seen many times. The chain couples TRBV20-1 to TRBJ2-5, with D possibly being TRBD2 (5 bases). CDR1 is DFQATT and CDR2 is SNEGSKA in the germline V gene (reference sequence). V lost 3 bases to trimming and J lost 2 bases, with 7 bases between them. This CDR3 comprises 12 residues. CDR3 in DNA: TGCAGTGCTAGTCCGGGGCAAGAGACCCAGTACTTC. This translates into CSASPGQETQYF.

Ten or more counts support this clonotype. CDR3 nucleotides: TGTGCCAGTAGTATGCCGATCCGGGGAGGCCAGCCCCAGCATTTT. Its translation is CASSMPIRGGQPQHF. This chain uses TRBV19 with TRBJ1-5, with D hard to call. Trimming took off 3 bases at V and 7 bases at J, with 16 bases between the two ends. Germline V CDR1 and CDR2: LNHDA, SQIVND (reference sequence). CDR3 length: 15 residues.

This clonotype was counted at least ten times. This chain joins TRBV11-3 and TRBJ2-3, with D possibly TRBD1 on 5 matching bases. Looked up from germline, CDR1 is SGHNT and CDR2 is YENEEA. This CDR3 spans 16 amino acids. V was shortened by 2 bases and J by 4 bases, with 16 bases between the two germline ends. CDR3 loop: CASSLNRGRAADTQYF. In DNA form, the CDR3 reads TGTGCCAGCAGCTTAAACCGCGGCAGGGCAGCAGATACGCAGTATTTT. The whole variable domain, filled in from reference TRBV11-3 and TRBJ2-3, reads EAGVVQSPRYKIIEKKQPVAFWCNPISGHNTLYWYLQNLGQGPELLIRYENEEAVDDSQLPKDRFSAERLKGVDSTLKIQPAELGDSAVYLCASSLNRGRAADTQYFGPGTRLTVL.

Many counts were recorded for this clonotype. The gene calls are TRBV5-1 and TRBJ2-3, with D unresolved. The CDR3 is 17 residues long. V was trimmed by 3 bases and J by 2 bases, leaving 19 bases between them. Germline V gene lookup returns CDR1 SGHRS and CDR2 YFSETQ. The CDR3 loop is CASSSVYVPGLTDTQYF. The DNA of the CDR3 is TGCGCCAGCAGCTCCGTCTACGTTCCAGGCCTCACAGATACGCAGTATTTT.

This clonotype was seen repeatedly, ten times or more. V usage is TRBV5-1 and J usage is TRBJ2-5; a weak D match, TRBD1 (7 bases). V lost 4 bases to trimming and J lost 0 bases, with 13 bases between them. The CDR3 spans 15 residues. Germline V lookup: CDR1 SGHRS, CDR2 YFSETQ. CDR3 in DNA: TGCGCCAGCAGCCGCGGGACAGCTTACCAAGAGACCCAGTACTTC. Protein product: CASSRGTAYQETQYF.

The CDR3 region has the DNA TGTGCCAGCAGTTACATCGGGGGGGGCTTTGGTACGCAGTATTTT. Its translation is CASSYIGGGFGTQYF. The chain recombines TRBV6-6 with TRBJ2-3, with 8 bases aligning to TRBD2. The J segment lost 8 bases and the V segment lost 2 bases, leaving 9 bases of the junction unmatched. Per germline, CDR1 MNHNY and CDR2 SVGAGI (reference sequence). The CDR3 runs 15 residues.

J is TRBJ1-4 and V is TRBV6-6; no firm D call. V was clipped by 7 bases and J by 7 bases, with 19 bases between them. CDR1 and CDR2 from the germline V gene are MNHNY and SVGAGI (reference sequence). The CDR3 is 15 amino acids. CDR3 in DNA: TGTGCCAGCATCGGAATAGACGTTGGGAGTGAAAAACTGTTTTTT. The encoded protein is CASIGIDVGSEKLFF.

This clonotype was seen repeatedly, ten times or more. The V and J genes are TRBV5-1 and TRBJ1-6, with unresolved D. The CDR3 extends over 13 amino acids. Germline values: CDR1 SGHRS, CDR2 YFSETQ. V lost 4 bases to trimming and J lost 7 bases, with 9 bases between them. The CDR3 region is CASSRENNSPLHF. CDR3 coding DNA: TGCGCCAGCAGCAGGGAGAACAATTCACCCCTCCACTTT.

A remark on this clonotype: A much larger clone differs from this one at a single base, so this may be a read error. This sequence joins TRBV5-1 and TRBJ2-7; D remains ambiguous. Germline CDR1 is SGHRS and CDR2 is YFSETQ. The CDR3 is made up of 13 amino acids. V was cut by 3 bases and J by 4 bases, with 11 bases left in between. CDR3 DNA sequence: TGCGCCAGCAGCTATGCGACCCGTTACGAGCAGTACTTC. Residues: CASSYATRYEQYF.

This clonotype was found many times. The chain recombines TRBV10-3 with TRBJ2-7; D call uncertain. Germline lookup yields CDR1 ENHRY and CDR2 SYGVKD. This CDR3 has 14 amino acids. Trimming took 2 bases from V and 4 from J, leaving 12 bases between them. The CDR3 coding sequence is TGTGCCATCAGTGAGGGACCGTTAAAATACGAGCAGTACTTC. Protein: CAISEGPLKYEQYF.

This clonotype was seen at least ten times. This chain joins TRBV5-6 and TRBJ2-7; no firm D call. The CDR3 spans 12 residues. In germline, CDR1 is SGHDT, CDR2 YYEEEE. The V gene lost 4 bases and the J gene lost 2 bases, with 7 bases spanning the gap. CDR3 residues: CASSQLPYEQYF. Here the CDR3 DNA reads TGTGCCAGCAGCCAACTACCCTACGAGCAGTACTTC.

There are many counts of this clonotype. The junction shows a germline mismatch at one end, possibly a read error. V gene TRBV5-1 combines with J gene TRBJ2-7, with 9 bases that match TRBD1. CDR1 is SGHRS, CDR2 YFSETQ, per germline. The CDR3 extends over 14 amino acids. This chain's CDR3 is CASSRGQGGYDQYF. DNA for the CDR3: TGCGCCAGCAGCCGGGGACAGGGAGGCTACGATCAGTACTTC. The whole variable domain, filled in from reference TRBV5-1 and TRBJ2-7, reads KAGVTQTPRYLIKTRGQQVTLSCSPISGHRSVSWYQQTPGQGLQFLFEYFSETQRNKGNFPGRFSGRQFSNSRSEMNVSTLELGDSALYLCASSRGQGGYDQYFGPGTRLTVT.

At least ten counts were recorded for this clonotype. The chain links TRBV20-1 to TRBJ2-1; TRBD1 matches 7 bases. Germline V lookup: CDR1 DFQATT, CDR2 SNEGSKA (reference sequence). The CDR3 is made up of 13 amino acids. Trimming removed 0 bases from V and 8 bases from J; junction bases left unmatched: 4. The DNA of the CDR3 is TGCAGTGCTAGAGAAACAGGGGCCGATGAGCAGTTCTTC. Translating it yields CSARETGADEQFF.

This clonotype has at least ten counts. The chain couples TRBV3-1 to TRBJ1-5, with D possibly being TRBD1 (5 bases). This CDR3 spans 13 amino acids. V was shortened by 2 bases and J by 6 bases, with 8 bases between the two germline ends. In germline, CDR1 is LGHDT, CDR2 YNNKEL (reference sequence). The CDR3 loop reads CASSQRGGQPQHF. CDR3 bases: TGTGCCAGCAGCCAAAGGGGCGGTCAGCCCCAGCATTTT.

The sample holds many counts of this clonotype. The chain carries TRBV28 and TRBJ1-5; TRBD1 aligns across 8 bases. CDR1 and CDR2 from the germline V gene are MDHEN and SYDVKM. The CDR3 runs to 16 residues. Trimming at V came to 3 bases and at J to 6 bases, leaving 10 bases not matched to a gene. CDR3 sequence: CASSLATGAFGQPQHF. DNA for the CDR3: TGTGCCAGCAGTTTGGCGACAGGGGCATTCGGTCAGCCCCAGCATTTT.

This chain links TRBV5-1 with TRBJ1-1; no clear D gene. The CDR3 runs to 17 residues. V was cut by 0 bases and J by 0 bases, with 15 bases left in between. The germline gives CDR1 SGHRS, CDR2 YFSETQ. CDR3 residues: CASSLVSGGEMNTEAFF. The CDR3 coding sequence is TGCGCCAGCAGCTTGGTTTCGGGCGGGGAGATGAACACTGAAGCTTTCTTT. Drawing the rest from reference TRBV5-1 and TRBJ1-1, the complete variable domain is KAGVTQTPRYLIKTRGQQVTLSCSPISGHRSVSWYQQTPGQGLQFLFEYFSETQRNKGNFPGRFSGRQFSNSRSEMNVSTLELGDSALYLCASSLVSGGEMNTEAFFGQGTRLTVV.

This clonotype was counted ten times or more. The chain carries TRBV11-2 and TRBJ2-1, with 13 bases aligning to TRBD2. CDR1 SGHAT and CDR2 FQNNGV come from the germline V gene. The CDR3 is made up of 17 amino acids. J gave up 8 bases and V 4 bases, and 11 bases lay outside the gene matches. The CDR3 nucleotides read TGTGCCAGCAGCTCGAGACTAGCGGGGGGCCCAACAGATGAGCAGTTCTTC. Its protein is CASSSRLAGGPTDEQFF.

This clonotype was counted only a few times. The chain uses TRBV5-1 and TRBJ2-7, with D perhaps matching TRBD2 (5 bases). This CDR3 region has 16 residues. V gave up 2 bases and J gave up 5 bases, with 20 bases separating them. Germline loops: CDR1 SGHRS, CDR2 YFSETQ. The CDR3 DNA reads TGCGCCAGCAGCTTACCGATTGTGTGGAAGGAGGACGAGCAGTACTTC. Residues: CASSLPIVWKEDEQYF.

This clonotype appeared many times. Sequence at one end of the junction differs from germline and may be a read error. The rearrangement links TRBV7-2 to TRBJ2-3; D is unclear. The CDR3 runs 14 residues. Germline CDR1 SGHTA, CDR2 FQGNSA. The CDR3, as DNA: TGTGCCAGCAACTTAGACGGAAGCACAGATACGCAGTATTTT. It yields the protein CASNLDGSTDTQYF.

The table lists this clonotype with many counts. V gene TRBV7-9 combines with J gene TRBJ2-3; 8 positions match TRBD1. This CDR3 is 15 amino acids long. Trimming removed 5 bases from V and 3 bases from J; junction bases left unmatched: 7. Germline lookup yields CDR1 SEHNR and CDR2 FQNEAQ (reference sequence). As DNA, the CDR3 is TGTGCCAGCAGCCCGAGGACAGGGATGACAGATACGCAGTATTTT. Translating it yields CASSPRTGMTDTQYF.

The V and J genes are TRBV12-3 or TRBV12-4 and TRBJ2-7; D gene ambiguous. Trimming cost V 2 bases and J 6 bases, with 14 bases left between them. The CDR3 covers 14 residues. CDR3 sequence (DNA): TGTGCCAGCAGTTTACGGTTTGGGCGGTCCGAGCAGTACTTC. Its translation: CASSLRFGRSEQYF.

This rearrangement joins TRBV7-2 to TRBJ2-5; D remains unclear. V lost 0 bases and J lost 3, with 8 bases in between. The CDR3 extends over 14 amino acids. CDR1 is SGHTA, CDR2 FQGNSA, per germline. CDR3 loop: CASSLAPQEETQYF. For the CDR3, the DNA is TGTGCCAGCAGCTTAGCACCCCAGGAAGAGACCCAGTACTTC.

This clonotype has at least ten counts. The rearrangement uses TRBV9 and TRBJ1-2; 10 bases fit TRBD1. The CDR3 covers 15 residues. Germline lookup yields CDR1 SGDLS and CDR2 YYNGEE. The V and J ends lost 3 bases and 9 bases, in that order; junction bases with no gene match: 11. The CDR3 spells CASSETSPGQGSYTF. The CDR3 bases are TGTGCCAGCAGCGAAACGAGCCCGGGACAGGGGAGCTACACCTTC.

This clonotype has a count of ten or more. J is TRBJ1-4 and V is TRBV20-1, with D possibly matching TRBD1 (6 bases). The CDR3 spans 14 residues. V lost 1 base and J lost 8, with 14 bases in between. CDR1 is DFQATT, CDR2 SNEGSKA, per germline (reference sequence). The CDR3 DNA is TGCAGTGCTAGAGGCAGGGGAGTGTGGGAAAAACTGTTTTTT. It encodes CSARGRGVWEKLFF.

The chain has TRBV6-6 and TRBJ2-1, with 8 positions matching TRBD2. Trimming at V came to 7 bases and at J to 9 bases, leaving 8 bases not matched to a gene. Germline V lookup: CDR1 MNHNY, CDR2 SVGAGI (reference sequence). This CDR3 comprises 13 residues. The chain's CDR3 is CASTDGGAGEQFF. DNA for the CDR3: TGTGCCAGCACCGACGGGGGGGCAGGTGAGCAGTTCTTC.

This clonotype has ten or more counts. V and J are TRBV6-1 and TRBJ2-7, with TRBD2 as a possible D gene (5 bases). CDR1 MNHNS and CDR2 SASEGT come from the germline V gene. The CDR3 loop spans 15 amino acids. V was pared by 1 base and J by 1 base, with 11 bases between. The CDR3 DNA reads TGTGCCAGCAGTGAAGGAGGGTCACATTCCTACGAGCAGTACTTC. Protein product: CASSEGGSHSYEQYF.

This clonotype was picked up many times. The chain has TRBV7-3 and TRBJ1-3; D unclear. CDR1 SGHTA and CDR2 FQGTGA come from the germline V gene. Trimming shortened V by 4 bases and J by 8 bases, and 12 bases separated the two germline ends. The CDR3 is 13 amino acids. The CDR3 nucleotides are TGTGCCAGCAGCTCTGACCCCGGGGACACCATATATTTT. It codes for CASSSDPGDTIYF.

CDR3 sequence reads: CSAGRTWGTQYF. CDR3 in DNA: TGCAGTGCTGGGAGGACCTGGGGTACGCAGTATTTT. The chain joins TRBV20-1 to TRBJ2-3; the D gene is possibly TRBD2 (6 bases). Germline CDR1 DFQATT, CDR2 SNEGSKA (reference sequence). The CDR3 contains 12 residues. Trimming removed 5 bases at V and 8 bases at J, with 14 bases between.

This clonotype was counted at least ten times. This rearrangement joins TRBV20-1 to TRBJ1-4; the D gene is possibly TRBD1 (6 bases). This CDR3 is built from 13 residues. The germline gives CDR1 DFQATT, CDR2 SNEGSKA (reference sequence). Trimming removed 4 bases at V and 5 bases at J, with 11 bases between. The CDR3 bases are TGCAGTGCTAAGGAGGGGGGGAATGAAAAACTGTTTTTT. This translates into CSAKEGGNEKLFF.

V usage is TRBV29-1 and J usage is TRBJ2-7, with D uncertain. The V gene lost 7 bases and the J gene lost 5 bases, with 18 bases spanning the gap. Per germline, CDR1 SQVTM and CDR2 ANQGSEA. The CDR3 covers 13 residues. The CDR3 spells CSGAGIRANEQYF. CDR3 coding DNA: TGCAGCGGAGCAGGAATCCGGGCCAACGAGCAGTACTTC.